Following are 31 T cell receptor beta chains from one sample sequenced in a study of cytomegalovirus exposure and HLA in healthy donors. The PCR had 60 Vbeta and 13 Jbeta primers. The assay was immunoSEQ multiplex PCR, and TCRdb's table has in-frame clones only and misses some. The sample records roughly 110,000 clones, 65% to 80% being singletons. The sample consisted of PBMCs. Receptor source: a male donor in good health and CMV-seronegative.

The chain is built from TRBV6-1 and TRBJ1-5; TRBD1 matches at 7 bases. Germline V lookup: CDR1 MNHNS, CDR2 SASEGT. V lost 1 base and J lost 0; bases outside the gene matches: 6. This CDR3 contains 17 residues. CDR3: CASSEGTGVYSNQPQHF. The CDR3 nucleotides read TGTGCCAGCAGTGAAGGAACAGGGGTTTATAGCAATCAGCCCCAGCATTTT.

V is TRBV5-1 and J is TRBJ2-1; no definite D call. V gave up 0 bases and J gave up 2 bases, with 3 bases separating them. The CDR3 sequence is 13 residues long. Germline lookup yields CDR1 SGHRS and CDR2 YFSETQ. In nucleotides, the CDR3 is TGCGCCAGCAGCTTGGGGCCCTACAATGAGCAGTTCTTC. The encoded protein is CASSLGPYNEQFF.

The chain is built from TRBV19 and TRBJ1-3; D call uncertain. V was clipped by 2 bases and J by 8 bases, with 4 bases between them. The CDR3 is 11 amino acids. CDR1 LNHDA and CDR2 SQIVND come from the germline V gene (reference sequence). The CDR3 region has the DNA TGTGCCAGTAGTATATCGGACACCATATATTTT. This encodes CASSISDTIYF.

The rearrangement links TRBV30 to TRBJ2-3; 11 bases fit TRBD2. In germline, CDR1 is GTSNPN, CDR2 SVGIG (reference sequence). With 2 bases clipped from V and 2 bases from J, the junction kept 15 bases outside the gene matches. The CDR3 extends over 19 amino acids. The CDR3 DNA is TGTGCCTGGAGTAGGGCCCGACTAGCGGGGATCCAGGTCACAGATACGCAGTATTTT. Translation gives CAWSRARLAGIQVTDTQYF.

The chain carries TRBV29-1 and TRBJ2-3; 11 bases agree with TRBD2. Germline V CDR1 and CDR2: SQVTM, ANQGSEA. The CDR3 length is 13 residues. V was clipped by 7 bases and J by 6 bases; unmatched bases: 6. In DNA form, the CDR3 reads TGCAGCGGTGGACTAGCGGGCGGTGATACGCAGTATTTT. This translates into CSGGLAGGDTQYF.

Only a few counts were recorded for this clone. This chain uses TRBV20-1 with TRBJ1-4, with D possibly being TRBD1 (6 bases). This CDR3 contains 11 residues. The germline V gene has CDR1 DFQATT and CDR2 SNEGSKA (reference sequence). V dropped 6 bases and J dropped 13 bases, with 15 bases sitting between them. The CDR3 sequence: CSADYREILFF. The CDR3 nucleotides read TGCAGTGCCGATTACAGGGAGATACTGTTTTTT.

The chain couples TRBV27 to TRBJ2-5, with D possibly TRBD1 on 6 matching bases. Judging by the DNA end, TRBJ2-7 fits better; the J call may be wrong. CDR3 length: 16 residues. CDR1 MNHEY and CDR2 SMNVEV come from the germline V gene (reference sequence). CDR3 sequence reads: CASRTRDTRYSYEQYF. Written as DNA, the CDR3 is TGTGCCAGCAGGACCCGGGACACACGATACTCCTACGAGCAGTACTTC.

The chain is built from TRBV7-9 and TRBJ2-2, with TRBD1 matching 11 bases. Germline loops: CDR1 SEHNR, CDR2 FQNEAQ (reference sequence). With 4 bases clipped from V and 6 bases from J, the junction kept 7 bases outside the gene matches. The CDR3 runs 16 residues. The CDR3 region has the DNA TGTGCCAGCAGCTCCTCCGGACAGGGGGCGCCCGGGGAGCTGTTTTTT. Translating it yields CASSSSGQGAPGELFF.

This chain links TRBV7-6 with TRBJ2-7; the match to TRBD2 covers 8 bases. The CDR3 sequence is 15 residues long. Germline V gene data show CDR1 as SGHVS and CDR2 as FNYEAQ. Trimming removed 3 bases from V and 3 bases from J; junction bases left unmatched: 7. DNA for the CDR3: TGTGCCAGCAGCTTGGCAGCGGGAGAGTTCTACGAGCAGTACTTC. It codes for CASSLAAGEFYEQYF.

CDR3 region: CASSQTGGTPHEQFF. In nucleotides, the CDR3 is TGTGCCAGCAGCCAAACAGGGGGCACCCCCCATGAGCAGTTCTTC. The V and J genes are TRBV7-6 and TRBJ2-1; 9 bases map to TRBD1. Germline lookup yields CDR1 SGHVS and CDR2 FNYEAQ. V lost 5 bases, J lost 8 bases, and 10 bases stayed unmatched. CDR3 size: 15 residues.

The gene calls are TRBV11-2 and TRBJ1-3; D might be TRBD1 (6 bases). Germline values: CDR1 SGHAT, CDR2 FQNNGV. This CDR3 spans 15 amino acids. The ends were cut back, 1 base at V and 4 bases at J, with 11 bases in the middle. The CDR3 bases are TGTGCCAGCAGCTTAGTTTGGGGGCAAGGAAACACCATATATTTT. It encodes CASSLVWGQGNTIYF.

V usage is TRBV6-6 and J usage is TRBJ2-7; 10 bases fit TRBD2. The J segment lost 0 bases and the V segment lost 0 bases, leaving 2 bases of the junction unmatched. CDR1 and CDR2 (germline): MNHNY, SVGAGI (reference sequence). There are 16 residues in the CDR3. In nucleotides, the CDR3 is TGTGCCAGCAGTTACTCCCCTAGCGGGAGCTCCTACGAGCAGTACTTC. It encodes CASSYSPSGSSYEQYF.

In nucleotides, the CDR3 is TGTGCCAGCAGCTACGGGACTAGCGGGGAGTGGGACTCCTACAATGAGCAGTTCTTC. The encoded protein is CASSYGTSGEWDSYNEQFF. The V gene is TRBV7-9, the J gene TRBJ2-1; 13 nucleotides agree with TRBD2. V gave up 4 bases and J gave up 0 bases; unmatched junction bases: 9. CDR3 size: 19 residues. Germline CDR1 SEHNR, CDR2 FQNEAQ (reference sequence).

As concerns this clone: One end of the junction varies from germline; a read error may be responsible. The chain recombines TRBV6-1 with TRBJ2-7; the match to TRBD1 covers 11 bases. This CDR3 is 14 amino acids long. Per the germline V gene, CDR1 is MNHNS and CDR2 is SASEGT. The DNA for the CDR3 is TGTGCCAGCAGCGAAGGACAGGGGGCGCTTGAGCAGTACTTC. Translated: CASSEGQGALEQYF.

The chain has TRBV7-9 and TRBJ2-7; D not resolved. This CDR3 spans 13 amino acids. The V end was cut by 7 bases, the J end by 3 bases, with 13 bases between. Germline V gives CDR1 SEHNR, CDR2 FQNEAQ (reference sequence). The CDR3 DNA reads as TGTGCCAGCACCTCCGGCACTATCTACGAGCAGTACTTC. Its protein product is CASTSGTIYEQYF.

This chain uses TRBV30 with TRBJ2-1; 7 nucleotides match TRBD2. The CDR3 runs to 12 residues. The V and J ends lost 5 bases and 8 bases, in that order; junction bases with no gene match: 6. Per the germline V gene, CDR1 is GTSNPN and CDR2 is SVGIG (reference sequence). The CDR3 coding sequence is TGTGCCTGGTCGGGACTAACTCATGAGCAGTTCTTC. Amino acid sequence: CAWSGLTHEQFF.

The V call is TRBV7-9, the J call TRBJ1-2; perhaps TRBD1 as D (5 bases). The germline V gene encodes CDR1 SEHNR and CDR2 FQNEAQ (reference sequence). The ends were cut back, 5 bases at V and 0 bases at J, with 10 bases in the middle. The CDR3 length is 14 residues. The CDR3 region has the DNA TGTGCCAGCAGCGCGGACATAGCTAACTATGGCTACACCTTC. As protein: CASSADIANYGYTF.

The chain joins TRBV2 to TRBJ1-4; D is perhaps TRBD1 (6 bases). Germline CDR1 reads SNHLY; CDR2 reads FYNNEI. The V and J ends lost 7 bases and 0 bases respectively, with 12 bases between them. This CDR3 region has 15 residues. This CDR3 reads CASIEGVSTNEKLFF. The CDR3 DNA reads as TGTGCCAGCATAGAGGGGGTCTCAACTAATGAAAAACTGTTTTTT.

The gene calls are TRBV15 and TRBJ1-5; 8 bases match TRBD1. CDR1 and CDR2 (germline): LNHNV, YYDKDF (reference sequence). The V gene end was trimmed by 5 bases and the J gene end by 4 bases; junction bases not matched to a gene: 7. The CDR3 length is 15 residues. CDR3 sequence: CATSSGQGPNQPQHF. For the CDR3, the DNA is TGTGCCACCAGCTCCGGACAGGGCCCTAATCAGCCCCAGCATTTT.

This clone was detected a few times. The chain is built from TRBV29-1 and TRBJ1-4; no definite D call. CDR3 length: 13 amino acids. Germline CDR1 is SQVTM and CDR2 is ANQGSEA. Trimming stripped 5 bases from V and 2 bases from J, with 9 bases between. The chain's CDR3 is CSVRWRTNEKLFF. In DNA, the CDR3 is TGCAGCGTTCGGTGGAGGACTAATGAAAAACTGTTTTTT.

The chain combines TRBV5-1 with TRBJ2-3; tentatively, D is TRBD2 (6 bases). V lost 3 bases and J 6 bases, leaving 26 bases between the germline ends. CDR3 length: 18 residues. The germline V gene has CDR1 SGHRS and CDR2 YFSETQ. The CDR3 reads CASSSSTPLATGLDTQYF. The CDR3 DNA is TGCGCCAGCAGCTCCTCGACCCCTCTAGCGACGGGGTTGGATACGCAGTATTTT.

V and J are TRBV19 and TRBJ2-7; 14 bases match TRBD2. The CDR3 totals 15 residues. Trimming removed 7 bases from V and 3 bases from J; junction bases left unmatched: 5. CDR1 is LNHDA and CDR2 is SQIVND in the germline V gene (reference sequence). The CDR3 bases are TGTGCCAGTACCGGGACTAGCGGGAGTATCTACGAGCAGTACTTC. Amino acids: CASTGTSGSIYEQYF.

The chain combines TRBV14 with TRBJ2-7; 8 bases are shared with TRBD2. The CDR3 is 17 residues long. Looked up from germline, CDR1 is SGHDN and CDR2 is FVKESK. V dropped 4 bases and J dropped 3; count of bases not matched to a gene: 14. CDR3 protein: CASSLKPGSGSNYEQYF. In nucleotides, the CDR3 is TGTGCCAGCAGCCTAAAGCCGGGCAGCGGGAGTAACTACGAGCAGTACTTC.

This sequence joins TRBV19 and TRBJ1-2; weak D call: TRBD1 (6 bases). Per the germline V gene, CDR1 is LNHDA and CDR2 is SQIVND (reference sequence). The V end lost 4 bases, the J end lost 7 bases, and 13 bases lay between the germline ends. The CDR3 has 13 amino acids. This CDR3 is CASSTNHRAGYTF. For the CDR3, the DNA is TGTGCCAGTAGTACAAACCACAGGGCTGGCTACACCTTC.

The chain recombines TRBV7-8 with TRBJ2-7; 9 nucleotides line up with TRBD1. CDR1 and CDR2 from the germline V gene are SGHVS and FQNEAQ. The CDR3 loop spans 16 amino acids. V lost 5 bases and J lost 4; bases outside the gene matches: 12. The CDR3 here is CASSLWEGQGKYEQYF. CDR3 bases: TGTGCCAGCAGCCTTTGGGAGGGACAGGGAAAGTACGAGCAGTACTTC.

The V and J genes are TRBV18 and TRBJ1-1; 8 bases agree with TRBD1. This CDR3 is 18 amino acids long. After removal of 2 bases from V and 0 bases from J, the junction contained 11 bases not matched to a gene. Germline V gives CDR1 KGHSH, CDR2 LQKENI. As DNA, the CDR3 is TGTGCCAGCTCACCAGCATTGTCAGGGGGCGGCATGAACACTGAAGCTTTCTTT. It translates to CASSPALSGGGMNTEAFF.

The V and J genes are TRBV7-9 and TRBJ2-2, with TRBD1 matching 7 bases. From germline, CDR1 is SEHNR and CDR2 FQNEAQ (reference sequence). V was pared by 6 bases and J by 1 base, with 11 bases of the junction left unmatched. The length of the CDR3 is 17 residues. This CDR3 is CASSRPGQIMNTGELFF. CDR3 nucleotides: TGTGCCAGCAGTCGACCGGGACAGATAATGAACACCGGGGAGCTGTTTTTT.

This clone was counted a few times. The V call is TRBV15, the J call TRBJ2-7; the D is unclear. The germline CDR1 and CDR2 sequences are LNHNV and YYDKDF (reference sequence). V was clipped by 0 bases and J by 3 bases, with 9 bases between them. The CDR3 length is 14 residues. DNA of the CDR3: TGTGCCACCAGCAGAGATCGACTGTTCTACGAGCAGTACTTC. This codes for CATSRDRLFYEQYF.

DNA of the CDR3: TGTGCCAGCAGCCCCCGGGGGCGGGAGGGGGAGACCCAGTACTTC. This codes for CASSPRGREGETQYF. The rearrangement uses TRBV7-2 and TRBJ2-5, with 9 bases fitting TRBD2. V lost 5 bases and J lost 5; bases outside the gene matches: 9. The germline V gene has CDR1 SGHTA and CDR2 FQGNSA. The CDR3 length is 15 residues.

This clone occurred once. The V call is TRBV7-9, the J call TRBJ2-3; tentative D call: TRBD2 (5 bases). Germline CDR1 SEHNR, CDR2 FQNEAQ (reference sequence). The V gene lost 5 bases and the J gene lost 0 bases, with 12 bases spanning the gap. This CDR3 comprises 15 residues. This CDR3 reads CASSPRTQSTDTQYF. CDR3 DNA sequence: TGTGCCAGCAGCCCCCGGACTCAAAGCACAGATACGCAGTATTTT.

The rearrangement links TRBV4-1 to TRBJ2-5, with TRBD2 matching 9 bases. The CDR3 runs to 15 residues. Germline CDR1 and CDR2: MGHRA and YSYEKL. J was trimmed by 9 bases and V by 0 bases; bases with no gene match: 8. CDR3 sequence reads: CASSQDGVAGEPQYF. DNA of the CDR3: TGCGCCAGCAGCCAAGATGGAGTAGCGGGAGAACCCCAGTACTTC.